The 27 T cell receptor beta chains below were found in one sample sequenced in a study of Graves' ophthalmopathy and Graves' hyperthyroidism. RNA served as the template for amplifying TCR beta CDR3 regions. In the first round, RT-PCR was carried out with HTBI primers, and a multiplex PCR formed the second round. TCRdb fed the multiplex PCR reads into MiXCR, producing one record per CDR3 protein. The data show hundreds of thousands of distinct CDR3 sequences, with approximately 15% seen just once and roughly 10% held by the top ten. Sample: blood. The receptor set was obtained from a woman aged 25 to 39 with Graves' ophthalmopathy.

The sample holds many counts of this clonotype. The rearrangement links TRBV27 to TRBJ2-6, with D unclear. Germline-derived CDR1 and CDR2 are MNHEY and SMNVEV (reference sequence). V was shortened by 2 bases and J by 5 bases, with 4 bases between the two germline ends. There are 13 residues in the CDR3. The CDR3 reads CASSLRWANVLTF. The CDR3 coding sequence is TGTGCCAGCAGTTTACGATGGGCCAACGTCCTGACTTTC.

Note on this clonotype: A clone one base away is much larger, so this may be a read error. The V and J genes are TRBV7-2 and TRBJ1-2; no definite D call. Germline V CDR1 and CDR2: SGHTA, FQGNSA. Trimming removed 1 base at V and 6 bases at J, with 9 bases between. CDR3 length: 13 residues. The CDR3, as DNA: TGTGCCAGCAGCTTAGTCAGGCACGATGGCTACACCTTC. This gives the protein CASSLVRHDGYTF.

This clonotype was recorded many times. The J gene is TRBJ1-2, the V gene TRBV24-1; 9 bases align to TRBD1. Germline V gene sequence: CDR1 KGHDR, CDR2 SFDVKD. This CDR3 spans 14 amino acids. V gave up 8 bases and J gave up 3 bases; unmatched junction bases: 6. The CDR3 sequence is CATKGTGLDYGYTF. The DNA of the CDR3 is TGTGCCACCAAAGGGACAGGGCTGGACTATGGCTACACCTTC.

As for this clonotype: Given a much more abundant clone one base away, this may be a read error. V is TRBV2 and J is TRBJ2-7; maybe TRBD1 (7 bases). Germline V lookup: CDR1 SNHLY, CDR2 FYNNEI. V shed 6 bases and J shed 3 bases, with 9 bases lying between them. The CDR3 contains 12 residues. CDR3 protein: CASRQGGYEQYV. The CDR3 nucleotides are TGTGCCAGCAGGCAGGGGGGCTACGAGCAGTACGTC.

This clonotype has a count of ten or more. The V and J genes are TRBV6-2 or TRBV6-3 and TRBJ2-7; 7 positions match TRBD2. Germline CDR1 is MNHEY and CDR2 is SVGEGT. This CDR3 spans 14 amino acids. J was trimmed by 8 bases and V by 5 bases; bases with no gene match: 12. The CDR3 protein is CASSPGLVQNKQYF. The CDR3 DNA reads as TGTGCCAGCAGTCCAGGACTAGTTCAGAACAAGCAGTACTTC.

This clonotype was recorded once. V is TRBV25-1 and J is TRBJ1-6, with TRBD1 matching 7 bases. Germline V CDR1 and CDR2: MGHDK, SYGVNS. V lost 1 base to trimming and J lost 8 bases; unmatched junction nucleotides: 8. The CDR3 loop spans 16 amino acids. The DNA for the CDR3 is TGTGCCAGCAGTGAATCGGCAGGGGGATTCGATTCACCCCTCCACTTT. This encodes CASSESAGGFDSPLHF.

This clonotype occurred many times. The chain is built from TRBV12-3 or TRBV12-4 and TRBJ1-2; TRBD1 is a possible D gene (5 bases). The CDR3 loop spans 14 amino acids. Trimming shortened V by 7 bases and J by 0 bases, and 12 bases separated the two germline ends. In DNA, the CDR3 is TGTGCCAGCAATTTGGGGGGGTCTAACTATGGCTACACCTTC. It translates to CASNLGGSNYGYTF.

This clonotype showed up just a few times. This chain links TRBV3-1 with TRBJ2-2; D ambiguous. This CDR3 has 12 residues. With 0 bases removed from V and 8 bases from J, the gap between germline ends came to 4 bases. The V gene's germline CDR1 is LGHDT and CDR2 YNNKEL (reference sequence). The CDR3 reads CASSQDSGELFF. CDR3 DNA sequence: TGTGCCAGCAGCCAAGATTCAGGGGAGCTGTTTTTT.

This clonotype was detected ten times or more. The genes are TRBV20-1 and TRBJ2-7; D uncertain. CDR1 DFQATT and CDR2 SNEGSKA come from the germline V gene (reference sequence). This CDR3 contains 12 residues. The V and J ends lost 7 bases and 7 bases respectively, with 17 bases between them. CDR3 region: CSGVLPLGEQYF. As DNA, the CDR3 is TGCAGTGGGGTCCTCCCGTTGGGAGAGCAGTACTTC.

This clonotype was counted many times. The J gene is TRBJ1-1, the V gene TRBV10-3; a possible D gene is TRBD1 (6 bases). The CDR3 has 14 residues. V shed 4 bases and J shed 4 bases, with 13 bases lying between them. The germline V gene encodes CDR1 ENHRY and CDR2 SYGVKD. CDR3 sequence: CAISGRRGTTEAFF. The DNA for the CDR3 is TGTGCCATCAGTGGTCGGAGGGGGACCACTGAAGCTTTCTTT.

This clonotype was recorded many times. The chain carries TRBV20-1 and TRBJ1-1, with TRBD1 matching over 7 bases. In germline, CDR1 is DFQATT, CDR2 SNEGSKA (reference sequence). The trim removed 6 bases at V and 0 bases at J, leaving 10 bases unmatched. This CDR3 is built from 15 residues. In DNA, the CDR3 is TGCAGTGCCAGGGGGTTGGATGGTATGAACACTGAAGCTTTCTTT. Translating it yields CSARGLDGMNTEAFF.

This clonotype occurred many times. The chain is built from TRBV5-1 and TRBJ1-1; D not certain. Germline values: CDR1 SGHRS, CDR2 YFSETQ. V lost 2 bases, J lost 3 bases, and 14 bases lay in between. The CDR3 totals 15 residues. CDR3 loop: CASSFRGYLDTEAFF. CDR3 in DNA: TGCGCCAGCAGCTTCCGGGGATACCTGGACACTGAAGCTTTCTTT.

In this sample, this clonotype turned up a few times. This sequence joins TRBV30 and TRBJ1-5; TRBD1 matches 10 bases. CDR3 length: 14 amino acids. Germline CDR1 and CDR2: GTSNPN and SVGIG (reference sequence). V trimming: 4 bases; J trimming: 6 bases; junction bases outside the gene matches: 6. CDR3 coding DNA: TGTGCCTGGACCTGGGGACAGGGGTGTCAGCCCCAGCATTTT. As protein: CAWTWGQGCQPQHF.

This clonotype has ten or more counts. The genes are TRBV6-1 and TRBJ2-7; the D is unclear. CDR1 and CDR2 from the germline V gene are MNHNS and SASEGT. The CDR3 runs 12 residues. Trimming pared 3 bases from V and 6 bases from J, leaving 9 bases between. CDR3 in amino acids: CASSERTCEQYF. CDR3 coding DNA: TGTGCCAGCAGTGAGCGAACCTGCGAGCAGTACTTC.

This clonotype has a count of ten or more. CDR3 nucleotides: TGTGCCAGCAGTAGAGACAGGCTCTCCTACGAGCAGTACTTC. This gives the protein CASSRDRLSYEQYF. The rearrangement links TRBV6-1 to TRBJ2-7; a weak D match, TRBD1 (6 bases). Deletions cut 5 bases from V and 0 bases from J, with 11 bases between. The CDR3 totals 14 residues. Germline V gene sequence: CDR1 MNHNS, CDR2 SASEGT.

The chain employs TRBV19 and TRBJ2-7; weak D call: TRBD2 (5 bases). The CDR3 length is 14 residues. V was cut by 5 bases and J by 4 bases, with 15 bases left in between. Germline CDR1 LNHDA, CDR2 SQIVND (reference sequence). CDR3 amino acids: CASSEGARGYEQYF. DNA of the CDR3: TGTGCCAGTAGTGAGGGAGCCCGAGGATACGAGCAGTACTTC.

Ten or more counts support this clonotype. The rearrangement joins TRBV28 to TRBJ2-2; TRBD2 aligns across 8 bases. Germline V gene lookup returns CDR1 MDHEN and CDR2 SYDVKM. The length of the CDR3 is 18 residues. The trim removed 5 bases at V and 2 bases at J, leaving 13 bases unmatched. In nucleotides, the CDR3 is TGTGCCAGCAGTGTACCGTCGGGCGGGAGGATCAACACCGGGGAGCTGTTTTTT. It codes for CASSVPSGGRINTGELFF.

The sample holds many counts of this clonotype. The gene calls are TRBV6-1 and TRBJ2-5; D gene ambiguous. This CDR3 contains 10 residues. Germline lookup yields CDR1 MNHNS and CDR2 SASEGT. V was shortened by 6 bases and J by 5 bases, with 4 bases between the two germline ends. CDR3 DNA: TGTGCCAGCAGGCGGGAGACCCAGTACTTC. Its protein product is CASRRETQYF.

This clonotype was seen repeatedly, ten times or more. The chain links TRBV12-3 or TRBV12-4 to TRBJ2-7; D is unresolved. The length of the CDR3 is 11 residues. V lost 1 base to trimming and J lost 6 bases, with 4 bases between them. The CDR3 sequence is CASSLGSEQYF. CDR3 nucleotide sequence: TGTGCCAGCAGTTTAGGGAGCGAGCAGTACTTC.

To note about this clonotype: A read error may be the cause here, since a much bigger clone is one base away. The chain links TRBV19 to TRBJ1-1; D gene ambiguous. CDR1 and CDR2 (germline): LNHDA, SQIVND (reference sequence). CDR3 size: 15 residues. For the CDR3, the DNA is TGTGCCAGTAGTATGTTACAGCCTTCGAACACTGAAGCTTGCTTT. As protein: CASSMLQPSNTEACF.

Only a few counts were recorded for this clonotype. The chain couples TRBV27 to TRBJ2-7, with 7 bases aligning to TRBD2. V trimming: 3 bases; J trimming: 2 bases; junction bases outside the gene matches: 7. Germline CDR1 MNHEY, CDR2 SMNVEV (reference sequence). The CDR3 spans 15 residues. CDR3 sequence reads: CASSLSWDYTYEQYF. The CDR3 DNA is TGTGCCAGCAGTTTGTCGTGGGACTACACCTACGAGCAGTACTTC.

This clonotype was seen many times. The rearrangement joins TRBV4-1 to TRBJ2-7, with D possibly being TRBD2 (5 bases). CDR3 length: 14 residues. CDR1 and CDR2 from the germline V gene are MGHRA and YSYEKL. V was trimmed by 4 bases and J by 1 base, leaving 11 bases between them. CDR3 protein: CASSPRTASYEQYF. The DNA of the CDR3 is TGCGCCAGCAGCCCCAGGACTGCATCCTACGAGCAGTACTTC.

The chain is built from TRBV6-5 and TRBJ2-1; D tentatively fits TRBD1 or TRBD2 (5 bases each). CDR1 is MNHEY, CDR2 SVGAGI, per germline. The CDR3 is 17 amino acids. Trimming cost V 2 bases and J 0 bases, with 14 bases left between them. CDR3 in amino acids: CASSYGAGPSSYNEQFF. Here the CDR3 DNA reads TGTGCCAGCAGTTACGGGGCGGGCCCGAGCTCCTACAATGAGCAGTTCTTC.

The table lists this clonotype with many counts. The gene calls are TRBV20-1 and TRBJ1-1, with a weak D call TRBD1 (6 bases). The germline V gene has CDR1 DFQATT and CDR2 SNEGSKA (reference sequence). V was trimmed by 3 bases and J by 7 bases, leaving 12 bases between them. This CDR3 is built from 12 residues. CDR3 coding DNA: TGCAGTGCTAGCGCCGACAGGATTGAAGCTTTCTTT. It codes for CSASADRIEAFF.

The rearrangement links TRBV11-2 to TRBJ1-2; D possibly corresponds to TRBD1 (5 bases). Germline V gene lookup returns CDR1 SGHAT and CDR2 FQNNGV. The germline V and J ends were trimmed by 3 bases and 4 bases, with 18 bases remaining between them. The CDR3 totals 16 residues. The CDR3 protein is CASSFPGGSDLYGYTF. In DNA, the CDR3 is TGTGCCAGCAGCTTCCCCGGGGGATCGGACCTCTATGGCTACACCTTC.

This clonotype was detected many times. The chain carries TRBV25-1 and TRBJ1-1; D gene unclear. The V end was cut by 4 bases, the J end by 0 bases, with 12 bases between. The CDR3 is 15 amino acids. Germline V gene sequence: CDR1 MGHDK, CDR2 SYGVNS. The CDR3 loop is CASSAPHSLNTEAFF. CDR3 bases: TGTGCCAGCAGTGCTCCCCACTCGTTGAACACTGAAGCTTTCTTT.

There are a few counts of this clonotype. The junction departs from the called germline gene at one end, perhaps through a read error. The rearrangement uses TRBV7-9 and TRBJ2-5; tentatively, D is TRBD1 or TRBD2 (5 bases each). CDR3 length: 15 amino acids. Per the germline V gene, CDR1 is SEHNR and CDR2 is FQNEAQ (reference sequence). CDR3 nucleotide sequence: TGTGCCAGCAGCTTAGCGCTACGGGGCGCGGAGACCAAGTACTTC. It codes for CASSLALRGAETKYF.